This T cell receptor (beta chain) was recorded in a study of tumor-infiltrating lymphocytes in primary liver carcinoma. Whole-study context: The tumors ranged from roughly 4 to 11 cm across and fell within stage T1-T3 N0M0. General study results and limits: The top-250-clone fraction was significantly higher in tumors than in blood (p = 0.039).

Germline values: CDR1 SGHDT, CDR2 YYEEEE. The V segment lost 4 bases and the J segment 2 bases; nucleotides outside the gene matches: 12. CDR3 length: 17 amino acids. Co-extraction of RNA and DNA was performed on about 19-30 mg of unsorted bulk tissue. Patients' primary liver carcinoma was surgically resected. With approximately 470 ng total RNA as template and a constant-region primer, TCR beta cDNA was made. A slightly modified ARM-PCR protocol with three nested multiplex PCR rounds produced these TCR beta libraries. TRBV1-TRBV30 forward primers paired with a C-beta reverse primer drove the first two PCR rounds, 10 cycles each. Via MiXCR, TCRdb re-called the multiplex PCR reads, giving one row per CDR3 protein. The sample lists 35,000 to 45,000 distinct CDR3 sequences, 75% seen once, with around 41% in the top ten. This clonotype was seen ten or more times. Its antigen is still unknown.

The chain has TRBV5-6 and TRBJ2-3; the match to TRBD1 covers 8 bases. Source material: tumor-adjacent normal liver tissue. This sequence originates from a woman aged 25 to 39 with primary liver carcinoma and hepatitis B virus infection. The CDR3 coding sequence is TGTGCCAGCAGCGTAGGCCGGGACAGGATTAACACAGATACGCAGTATTTT. Translation: CASSVGRDRINTDTQYF.